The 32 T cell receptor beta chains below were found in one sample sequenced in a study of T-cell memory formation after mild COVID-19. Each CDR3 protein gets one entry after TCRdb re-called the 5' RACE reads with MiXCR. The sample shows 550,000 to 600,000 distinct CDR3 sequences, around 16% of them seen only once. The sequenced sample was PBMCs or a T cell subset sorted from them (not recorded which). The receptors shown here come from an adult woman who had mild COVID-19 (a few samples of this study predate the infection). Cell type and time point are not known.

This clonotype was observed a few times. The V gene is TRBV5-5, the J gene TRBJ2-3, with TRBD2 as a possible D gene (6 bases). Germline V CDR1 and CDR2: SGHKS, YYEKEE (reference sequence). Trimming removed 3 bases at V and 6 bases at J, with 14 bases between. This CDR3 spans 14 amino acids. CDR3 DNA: TGTGCCAGCAGCTCCTGGGAGGATCTGGATACGCAGTATTTT. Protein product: CASSSWEDLDTQYF. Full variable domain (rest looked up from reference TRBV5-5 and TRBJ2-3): DAGVTQSPTHLIKTRGQQVTLRCSPISGHKSVSWYQQVLGQGPQFIFQYYEKEERGRGNFPDRFSARQFPNYSSELNVNALLLGDSALYLCASSSWEDLDTQYFGPGTRLTVL.

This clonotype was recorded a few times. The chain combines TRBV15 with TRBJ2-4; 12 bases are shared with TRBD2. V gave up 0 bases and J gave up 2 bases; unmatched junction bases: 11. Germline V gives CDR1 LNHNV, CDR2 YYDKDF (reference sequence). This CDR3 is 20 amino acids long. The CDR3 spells CATSRDGASGRAGTKNIQYF. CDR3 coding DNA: TGTGCCACCAGCAGAGACGGGGCTAGCGGGAGGGCCGGTACCAAAAACATTCAGTACTTC.

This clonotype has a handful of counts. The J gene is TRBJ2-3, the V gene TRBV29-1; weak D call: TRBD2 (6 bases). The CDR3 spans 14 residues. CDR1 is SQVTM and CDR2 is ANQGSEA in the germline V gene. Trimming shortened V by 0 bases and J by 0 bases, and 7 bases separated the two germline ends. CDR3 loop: CSVEEGTSTDTQYF. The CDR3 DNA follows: TGCAGCGTTGAAGAAGGGACTAGCACAGATACGCAGTATTTT.

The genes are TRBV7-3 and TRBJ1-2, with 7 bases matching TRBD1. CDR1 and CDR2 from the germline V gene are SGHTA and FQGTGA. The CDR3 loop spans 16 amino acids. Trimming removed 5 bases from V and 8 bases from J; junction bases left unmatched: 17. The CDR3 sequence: CASSPQGTATYSGYTF. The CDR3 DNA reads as TGTGCCAGCAGCCCCCAGGGGACAGCCACCTACTCGGGCTACACCTTC.

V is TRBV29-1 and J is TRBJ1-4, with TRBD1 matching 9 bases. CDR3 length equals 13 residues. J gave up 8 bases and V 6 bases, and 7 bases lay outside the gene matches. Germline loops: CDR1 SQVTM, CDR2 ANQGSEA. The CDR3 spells CSVGDRVGEKLFF. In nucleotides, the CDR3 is TGCAGCGTGGGGGACAGGGTAGGCGAAAAACTGTTTTTT.

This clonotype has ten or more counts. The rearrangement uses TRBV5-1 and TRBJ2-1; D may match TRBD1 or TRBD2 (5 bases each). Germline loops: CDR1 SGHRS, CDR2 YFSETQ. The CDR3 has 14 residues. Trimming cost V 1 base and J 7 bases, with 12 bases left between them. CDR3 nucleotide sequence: TGCGCCAGCAGCTTGACCGGGACGAGGAATGAGCAGTTCTTC. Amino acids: CASSLTGTRNEQFF. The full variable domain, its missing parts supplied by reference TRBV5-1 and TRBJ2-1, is KAGVTQTPRYLIKTRGQQVTLSCSPISGHRSVSWYQQTPGQGLQFLFEYFSETQRNKGNFPGRFSGRQFSNSRSEMNVSTLELGDSALYLCASSLTGTRNEQFFGPGTRLTVL.

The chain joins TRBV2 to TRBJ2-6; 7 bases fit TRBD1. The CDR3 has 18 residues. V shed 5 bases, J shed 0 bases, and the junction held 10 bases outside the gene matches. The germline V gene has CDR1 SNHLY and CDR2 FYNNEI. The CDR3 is CASSSSWDSHSGANVLTF. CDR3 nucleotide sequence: TGTGCCAGCAGTTCATCCTGGGACAGCCACTCTGGGGCCAACGTCCTGACTTTC.

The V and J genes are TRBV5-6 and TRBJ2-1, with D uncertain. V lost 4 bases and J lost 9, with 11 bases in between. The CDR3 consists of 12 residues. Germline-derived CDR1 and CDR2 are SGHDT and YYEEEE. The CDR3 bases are TGTGCCAGCAGCCACGTAGGTACTGAGCAGTTCTTC. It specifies CASSHVGTEQFF.

The CDR3 is CASRNQGGSEAFF. The CDR3 DNA is TGTGCCAGTAGGAACCAGGGGGGCAGTGAAGCTTTCTTT. The chain recombines TRBV19 with TRBJ1-1; 7 nucleotides match TRBD1. Losses at the gene ends were 6 bases for V and 7 bases for J; bases not matched to a gene: 8. Germline V gene data show CDR1 as LNHDA and CDR2 as SQIVND (reference sequence). The CDR3 covers 13 residues.

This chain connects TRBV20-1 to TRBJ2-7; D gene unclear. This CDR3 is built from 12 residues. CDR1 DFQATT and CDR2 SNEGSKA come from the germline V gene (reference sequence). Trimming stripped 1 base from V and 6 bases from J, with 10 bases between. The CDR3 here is CSARVQIGEQYF. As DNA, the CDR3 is TGCAGTGCTAGAGTTCAGATAGGCGAGCAGTACTTC.

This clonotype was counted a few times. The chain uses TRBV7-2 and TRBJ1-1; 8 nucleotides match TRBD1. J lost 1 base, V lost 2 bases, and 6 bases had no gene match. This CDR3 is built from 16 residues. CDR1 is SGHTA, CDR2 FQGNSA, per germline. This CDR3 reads CASSLQGAQGNTEAFF. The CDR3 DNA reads TGTGCCAGCAGCTTACAGGGGGCGCAGGGGAACACTGAAGCTTTCTTT.

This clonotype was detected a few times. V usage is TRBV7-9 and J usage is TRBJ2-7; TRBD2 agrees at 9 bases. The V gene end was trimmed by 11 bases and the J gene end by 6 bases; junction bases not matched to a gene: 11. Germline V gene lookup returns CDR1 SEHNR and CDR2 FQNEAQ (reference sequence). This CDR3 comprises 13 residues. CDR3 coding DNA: TGTGCCTGCTCGGCTAGCGGGATCGGCGAGCAGTACTTC. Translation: CACSASGIGEQYF. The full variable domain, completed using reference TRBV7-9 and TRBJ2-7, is DTGVSQNPRHKITKRGQNVTFRCDPISEHNRLYWYRQTLGQGPEFLTYFQNEAQLEKSRLLSDRFSAERPKGSFSTLEIQRTEQGDSAMYLCACSASGIGEQYFGPGTRLTVT.

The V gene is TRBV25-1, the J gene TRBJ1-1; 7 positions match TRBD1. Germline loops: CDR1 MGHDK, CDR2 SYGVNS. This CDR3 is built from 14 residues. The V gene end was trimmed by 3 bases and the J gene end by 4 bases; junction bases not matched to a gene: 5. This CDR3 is CASSDQTGTTEAFF. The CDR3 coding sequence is TGTGCCAGCAGTGATCAGACAGGGACCACTGAAGCTTTCTTT.

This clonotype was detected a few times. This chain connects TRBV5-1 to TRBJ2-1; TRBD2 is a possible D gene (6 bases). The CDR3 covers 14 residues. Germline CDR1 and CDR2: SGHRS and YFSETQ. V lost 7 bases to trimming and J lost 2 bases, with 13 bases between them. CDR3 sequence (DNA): TGCGCCAGCCAGGACTACCCGACCTACAATGAGCAGTTCTTC. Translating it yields CASQDYPTYNEQFF. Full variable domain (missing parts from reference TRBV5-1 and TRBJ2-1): KAGVTQTPRYLIKTRGQQVTLSCSPISGHRSVSWYQQTPGQGLQFLFEYFSETQRNKGNFPGRFSGRQFSNSRSEMNVSTLELGDSALYLCASQDYPTYNEQFFGPGTRLTVL.

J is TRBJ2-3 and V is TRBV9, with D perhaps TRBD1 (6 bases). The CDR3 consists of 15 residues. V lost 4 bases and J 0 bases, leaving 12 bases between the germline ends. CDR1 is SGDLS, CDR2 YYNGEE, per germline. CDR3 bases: TGTGCCAGCAGCCCGTTAAGGGGGAGCACAGATACGCAGTATTTT. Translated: CASSPLRGSTDTQYF.

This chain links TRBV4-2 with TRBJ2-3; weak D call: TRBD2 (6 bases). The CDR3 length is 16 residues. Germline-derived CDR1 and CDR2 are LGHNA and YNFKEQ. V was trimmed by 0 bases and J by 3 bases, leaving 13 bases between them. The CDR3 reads CASSQDIEEGTDTQYF. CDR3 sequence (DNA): TGTGCCAGCAGCCAAGATATAGAGGAGGGTACAGATACGCAGTATTTT.

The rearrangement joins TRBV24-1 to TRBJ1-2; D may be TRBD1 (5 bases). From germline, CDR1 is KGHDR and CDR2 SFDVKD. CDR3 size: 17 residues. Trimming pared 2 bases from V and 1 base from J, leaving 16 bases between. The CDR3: CATSDSGIQAVNYGYTF. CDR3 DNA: TGTGCCACCAGTGATTCAGGAATACAGGCGGTTAACTATGGCTACACCTTC.

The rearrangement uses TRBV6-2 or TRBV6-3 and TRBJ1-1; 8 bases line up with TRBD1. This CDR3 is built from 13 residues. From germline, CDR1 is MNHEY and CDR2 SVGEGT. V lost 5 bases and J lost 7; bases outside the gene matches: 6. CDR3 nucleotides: TGTGCCAGCAGTGACCGACAGGGGAATGAAGCTTTCTTT. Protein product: CASSDRQGNEAFF.

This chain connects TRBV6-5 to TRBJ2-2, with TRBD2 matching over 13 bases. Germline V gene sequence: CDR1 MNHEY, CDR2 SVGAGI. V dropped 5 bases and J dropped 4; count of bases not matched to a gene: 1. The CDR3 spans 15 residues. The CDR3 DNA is TGTGCCAGCAGTCGACTAGCGGGGGGCACCGGGGAGCTGTTTTTT. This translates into CASSRLAGGTGELFF.

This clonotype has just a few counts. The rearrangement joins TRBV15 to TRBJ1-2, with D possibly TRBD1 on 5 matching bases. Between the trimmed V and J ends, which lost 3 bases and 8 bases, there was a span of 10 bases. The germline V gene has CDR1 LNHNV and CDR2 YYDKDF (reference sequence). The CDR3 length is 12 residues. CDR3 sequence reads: CATSSRGGGYTF. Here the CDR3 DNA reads TGTGCCACCAGCAGTAGGGGCGGCGGCTACACCTTC.

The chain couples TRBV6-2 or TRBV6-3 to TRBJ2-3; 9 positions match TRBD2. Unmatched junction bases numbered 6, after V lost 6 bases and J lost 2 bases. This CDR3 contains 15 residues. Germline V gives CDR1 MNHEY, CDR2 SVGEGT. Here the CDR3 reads CASRPTSGITDTQYF. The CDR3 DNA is TGTGCCAGCAGGCCGACTAGCGGAATCACAGATACGCAGTATTTT.

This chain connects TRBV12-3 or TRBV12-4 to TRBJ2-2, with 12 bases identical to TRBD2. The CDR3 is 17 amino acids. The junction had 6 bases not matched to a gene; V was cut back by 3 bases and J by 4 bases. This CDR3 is CASSLPSGRAATGELFF. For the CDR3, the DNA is TGTGCCAGCAGTTTGCCTAGCGGGAGGGCCGCCACCGGGGAGCTGTTTTTT.

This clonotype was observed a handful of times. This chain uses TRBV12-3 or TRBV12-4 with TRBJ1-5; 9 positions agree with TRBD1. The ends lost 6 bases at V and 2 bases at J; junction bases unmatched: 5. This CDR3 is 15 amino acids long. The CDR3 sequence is CASRRGTGRNQPQHF. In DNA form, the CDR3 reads TGTGCCAGCAGGCGGGGGACAGGGCGCAATCAGCCCCAGCATTTT.

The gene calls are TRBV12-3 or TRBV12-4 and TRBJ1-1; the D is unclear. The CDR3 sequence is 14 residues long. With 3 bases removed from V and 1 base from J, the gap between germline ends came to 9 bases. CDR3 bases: TGTGCCAGCAGTTTCAGATCTCAGAACACTGAAGCTTTCTTT. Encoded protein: CASSFRSQNTEAFF.

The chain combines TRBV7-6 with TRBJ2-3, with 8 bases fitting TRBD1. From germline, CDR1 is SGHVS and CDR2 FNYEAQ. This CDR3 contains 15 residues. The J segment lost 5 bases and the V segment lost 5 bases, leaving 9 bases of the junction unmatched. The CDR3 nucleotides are TGTGCCAGCAGCCTTACAGGGGGAGAGGTAGATACGCAGTATTTT. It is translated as CASSLTGGEVDTQYF.

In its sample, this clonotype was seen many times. CDR3 sequence reads: CASSYPNQPQHF. The CDR3 nucleotides read TGTGCCAGCAGCTACCCTAATCAGCCCCAGCATTTT. This chain links TRBV7-6 with TRBJ1-5; D is ambiguous. Germline values: CDR1 SGHVS, CDR2 FNYEAQ. Trimming pared 4 bases from V and 4 bases from J, leaving 5 bases between. CDR3 size: 12 residues.

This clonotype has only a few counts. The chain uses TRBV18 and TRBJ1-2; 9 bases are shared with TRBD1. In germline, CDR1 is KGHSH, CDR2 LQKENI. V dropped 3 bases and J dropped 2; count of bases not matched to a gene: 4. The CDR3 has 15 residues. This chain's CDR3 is CASSPGQGQNYGYTF. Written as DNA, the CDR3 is TGTGCCAGCTCACCCGGACAGGGGCAGAACTATGGCTACACCTTC.

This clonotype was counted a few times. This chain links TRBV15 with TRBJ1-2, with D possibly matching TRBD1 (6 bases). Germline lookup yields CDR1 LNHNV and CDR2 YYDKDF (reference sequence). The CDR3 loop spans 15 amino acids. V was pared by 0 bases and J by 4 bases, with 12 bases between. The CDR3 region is CATSRDVPGVYGYTF. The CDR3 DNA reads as TGTGCCACCAGCAGAGACGTCCCAGGGGTCTATGGCTACACCTTC.

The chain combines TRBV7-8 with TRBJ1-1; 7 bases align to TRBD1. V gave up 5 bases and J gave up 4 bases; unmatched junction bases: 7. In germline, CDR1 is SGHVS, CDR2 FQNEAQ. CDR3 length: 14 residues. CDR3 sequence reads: CASSATGAGTEAFF. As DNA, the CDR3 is TGTGCCAGCAGCGCCACAGGGGCAGGCACTGAAGCTTTCTTT.

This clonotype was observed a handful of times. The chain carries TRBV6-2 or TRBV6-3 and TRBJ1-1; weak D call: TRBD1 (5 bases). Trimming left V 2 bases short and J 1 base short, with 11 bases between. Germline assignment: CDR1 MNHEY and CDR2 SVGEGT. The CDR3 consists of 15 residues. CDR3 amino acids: CASSYLQDENTEAFF. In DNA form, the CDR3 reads TGTGCCAGCAGTTACCTACAGGACGAGAACACTGAAGCTTTCTTT.

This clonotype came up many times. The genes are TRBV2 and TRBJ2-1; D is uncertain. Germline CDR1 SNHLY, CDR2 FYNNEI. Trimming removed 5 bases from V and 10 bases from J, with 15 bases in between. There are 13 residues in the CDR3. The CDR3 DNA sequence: TGTGCCAGCAGTAATGGCATCGACTTGGAGCAGTTCTTC. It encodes CASSNGIDLEQFF.

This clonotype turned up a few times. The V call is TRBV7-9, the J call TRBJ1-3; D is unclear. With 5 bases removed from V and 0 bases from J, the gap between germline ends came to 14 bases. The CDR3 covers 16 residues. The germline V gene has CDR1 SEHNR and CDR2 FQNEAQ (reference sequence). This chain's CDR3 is CASSPWTSNSGNTIYF. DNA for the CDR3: TGTGCCAGCAGCCCCTGGACGTCGAACTCTGGAAACACCATATATTTT. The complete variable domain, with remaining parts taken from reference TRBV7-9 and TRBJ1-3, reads DTGVSQNPRHKITKRGQNVTFRCDPISEHNRLYWYRQTLGQGPEFLTYFQNEAQLEKSRLLSDRFSAERPKGSFSTLEIQRTEQGDSAMYLCASSPWTSNSGNTIYFGEGSWLTVV.